These 8 T cell receptor beta chains share one sample of origin, sequenced in a study of T cell clonotyping in hematopoietic cell transplantation. Sequencing was performed with immunoSEQ multiplex PCR; in TCRdb, only in-frame clones are kept and a portion is missing. The repertoire has about 10,000 clones, approximately 89% of them found once; the top ten carry around a sixth. Sequencing used PBMCs, obtained 100 days after allogeneic stem cell transplant. These receptors were taken from a female patient over 55 who had an allogeneic stem cell transplant from an unrelated donor, so the T cells may come from the graft donor. Some clones in this sample may be carry-over from other donors' samples.

This clone was recorded once. V usage is TRBV4-3 and J usage is TRBJ2-7; D call uncertain. The CDR3 spans 15 residues. V was shortened by 1 base and J by 0 bases, with 10 bases between the two germline ends. CDR1 LGHNA and CDR2 YSLEER come from the germline V gene. The CDR3 protein is CASSQVGQPSYEQYF. In DNA, the CDR3 is TGCGCCAGCAGCCAAGTAGGCCAGCCCTCCTACGAGCAGTACTTC.

The chain links TRBV5-5 to TRBJ2-4; D is possibly TRBD1 or TRBD2 (5 bases each). This CDR3 region has 13 residues. Germline lookup yields CDR1 SGHKS and CDR2 YYEKEE (reference sequence). Trimming left V 0 bases short and J 8 bases short, with 9 bases between. CDR3 protein: CASSLDGTDIQYF. The CDR3 DNA follows: TGTGCCAGCAGCTTGGATGGGACGGACATTCAGTACTTC.

The chain links TRBV25-1 to TRBJ1-5; D unclear. Looked up from germline, CDR1 is MGHDK and CDR2 is SYGVNS. The CDR3 runs to 15 residues. The germline V and J ends were trimmed by 4 bases and 2 bases, with 12 bases remaining between them. The CDR3 reads CASSGLGDGNQPQHF. The CDR3 nucleotides are TGTGCCAGCAGTGGTCTGGGAGATGGCAATCAGCCCCAGCATTTT. The full variable domain, completed using reference TRBV25-1 and TRBJ1-5, is EADIYQTPRYLVIGTGKKITLECSQTMGHDKMYWYQQDPGMELHLIHYSYGVNSTEKGDLSSESTVSRIRTEHFPLTLESARPSHTSQYLCASSGLGDGNQPQHFGDGTRLSIL.

This clone came up once. V and J are TRBV29-1 and TRBJ2-2, with 8 bases identical to TRBD1. Germline CDR1 reads SQVTM; CDR2 reads ANQGSEA. Trimming at V came to 5 bases and at J to 6 bases, leaving 5 bases not matched to a gene. CDR3 size: 13 residues. The CDR3 loop reads CSVLDRGAGELFF. In DNA, the CDR3 is TGCAGCGTTTTAGACAGGGGCGCCGGGGAGCTGTTTTTT.

This clone was observed a few times. This chain connects TRBV28 to TRBJ2-7, with D possibly matching TRBD2 (6 bases). The CDR3 is 12 residues long. Trimming took 6 bases from V and 5 from J, leaving 11 bases between them. Per germline, CDR1 MDHEN and CDR2 SYDVKM. In DNA, the CDR3 is TGTGCCAGCAGCCAGGGACTGGACGAGCAGTACTTC. It is translated as CASSQGLDEQYF.

The CDR3: CSAGDRGANYGYTF. CDR3 DNA sequence: TGCAGCGCCGGGGACAGGGGAGCTAACTATGGCTACACCTTC. The chain recombines TRBV29-1 with TRBJ1-2, with 10 bases matching TRBD1. The J segment lost 0 bases and the V segment lost 7 bases, leaving 5 bases of the junction unmatched. Germline V gives CDR1 SQVTM, CDR2 ANQGSEA. The CDR3 totals 14 residues.

This chain joins TRBV12-5 and TRBJ2-1, with D perhaps TRBD1 or TRBD2 (5 bases each). This CDR3 is 14 amino acids long. Germline CDR1 reads LGHNT; CDR2 reads FRNRAP. V was clipped by 8 bases and J by 4 bases, with 15 bases between them. Here the CDR3 reads CASLSSGAYNEQFF. In DNA, the CDR3 is TGTGCTAGTCTGTCCTCCGGGGCTTACAATGAGCAGTTCTTC. The variable domain in full, completed from reference TRBV12-5 and TRBJ2-1, reads DARVTQTPRHKVTEMGQEVTMRCQPILGHNTVFWYRQTMMQGLELLAYFRNRAPLDDSGMPKDRFSAEMPDATLATLKIQPSEPRDSAVYFCASLSSGAYNEQFFGPGTRLTVL.

V usage is TRBV5-1 and J usage is TRBJ2-2, with D unresolved. The germline gives CDR1 SGHRS, CDR2 YFSETQ. This CDR3 is built from 14 residues. The germline V and J ends were trimmed by 0 bases and 5 bases, with 8 bases remaining between them. DNA of the CDR3: TGCGCCAGCAGCTTGGATGGGCAAACCGGGGAGCTGTTTTTT. This sequence encodes CASSLDGQTGELFF. Looking up the rest from reference TRBV5-1 and TRBJ2-2 gives the full variable domain: KAGVTQTPRYLIKTRGQQVTLSCSPISGHRSVSWYQQTPGQGLQFLFEYFSETQRNKGNFPGRFSGRQFSNSRSEMNVSTLELGDSALYLCASSLDGQTGELFFGEGSRLTVL.